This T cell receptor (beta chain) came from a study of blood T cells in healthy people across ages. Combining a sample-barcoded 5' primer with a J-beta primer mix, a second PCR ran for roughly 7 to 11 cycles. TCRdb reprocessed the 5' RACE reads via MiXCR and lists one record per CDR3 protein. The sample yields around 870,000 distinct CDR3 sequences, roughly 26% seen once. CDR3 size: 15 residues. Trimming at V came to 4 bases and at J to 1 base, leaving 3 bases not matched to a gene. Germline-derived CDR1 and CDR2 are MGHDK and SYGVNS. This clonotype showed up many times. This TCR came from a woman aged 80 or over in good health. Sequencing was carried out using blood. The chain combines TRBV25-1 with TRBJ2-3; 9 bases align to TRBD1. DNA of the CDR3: TGTGCCAGCAGTGGACGGACAGGGGGCACAGATACGCAGTATTTT. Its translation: CASSGRTGGTDTQYF.